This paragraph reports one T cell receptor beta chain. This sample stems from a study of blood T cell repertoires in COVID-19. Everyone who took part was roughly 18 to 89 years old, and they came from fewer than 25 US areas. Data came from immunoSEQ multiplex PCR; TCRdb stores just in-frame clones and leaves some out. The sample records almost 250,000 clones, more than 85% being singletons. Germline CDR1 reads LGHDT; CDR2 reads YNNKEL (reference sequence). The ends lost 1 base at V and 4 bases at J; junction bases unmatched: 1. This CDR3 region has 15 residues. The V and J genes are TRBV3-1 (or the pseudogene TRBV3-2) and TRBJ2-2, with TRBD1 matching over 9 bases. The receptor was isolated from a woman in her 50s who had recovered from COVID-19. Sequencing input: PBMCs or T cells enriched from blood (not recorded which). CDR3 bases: TGTGCCAGCAGCCAAGCGGGACAGGGCACCGGGGAGCTGTTTTTT. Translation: CASSQAGQGTGELFF.